This passage covers 15 T cell receptor beta chains from one sample sequenced in a study of T-cell reconstitution after alpha-beta-depleted transplantation in children. Unique molecular identifiers tagged the TCRbeta library. TCRdb itself ran the PCR reads through MiXCR, one entry per CDR3 protein. The sample lists 450,000 to 500,000 distinct CDR3 sequences, approximately 12% occurring once. Sequences were derived from PBMCs from the stem cell graft donor, sampled from the stem cell graft. These receptors originate from a human donor who donated a stem cell graft to a child with combined immunodeficiency.

Of note for this clonotype: It may be a read error: a sequence one base away is much more abundant. The chain employs TRBV5-6 and TRBJ2-7; D perhaps matches TRBD1 (6 bases). The CDR3 has 15 amino acids. Per the germline V gene, CDR1 is SGHDT and CDR2 is YYEEEE. The DNA of the CDR3 is TGTGCCAGCAGCTTAGGGACAAAAAGTCTGACCGAGGAGTACTTC. It codes for CASSLGTKSLTEEYF.

The V call is TRBV3-1, the J call TRBJ2-1, with D possibly TRBD1 on 5 matching bases. Germline V CDR1 and CDR2: LGHDT, YNNKEL (reference sequence). This CDR3 region has 16 residues. Trimming removed 4 bases from V and 4 bases from J, with 17 bases in between. The CDR3 region has the DNA TGTGCCAGCAGCCCTCCTCAGGGTGGGATATACAATGAGCAGTTCTTC. This sequence encodes CASSPPQGGIYNEQFF.

There are a few counts of this clonotype. The gene calls are TRBV5-6 and TRBJ2-7; tentative D call: TRBD2 (5 bases). Trimming removed 8 bases from V and 2 bases from J, with 26 bases in between. Germline values: CDR1 SGHDT, CDR2 YYEEEE. This CDR3 is built from 17 residues. The CDR3 DNA reads TGTGCCAGTACTGGACTCGCCTCACCGGATGGGCCCTACGAGCAGTACTTC. Protein: CASTGLASPDGPYEQYF.

This clonotype was detected many times. This sequence joins TRBV4-3 and TRBJ2-1; 8 bases line up with TRBD2. The V gene end was trimmed by 0 bases and the J gene end by 3 bases; junction bases not matched to a gene: 7. The CDR3 is made up of 17 amino acids. Germline CDR1 and CDR2: LGHNA and YSLEER. Here the CDR3 reads CASSQEIGLAGYNEQFF. DNA for the CDR3: TGCGCCAGCAGCCAAGAAATAGGCCTAGCGGGCTACAATGAGCAGTTCTTC.

This clonotype occurred many times. CDR3 amino acids: CAISESSVRRDRGYEQYF. The CDR3, as DNA: TGTGCCATCAGTGAGTCCAGCGTTCGTCGGGACAGGGGCTACGAGCAGTACTTC. J is TRBJ2-7 and V is TRBV10-3; 10 nucleotides agree with TRBD1. Germline CDR1 ENHRY, CDR2 SYGVKD. CDR3 size: 18 residues. Trimming at V came to 0 bases and at J to 3 bases, leaving 11 bases not matched to a gene.

About this clonotype: A much more abundant neighbour one base away suggests this may be a read error. The CDR3 loop is CTSTIAGVGEQYF. The CDR3 region has the DNA TGTACCAGCACCATTGCGGGAGTAGGCGAGCAGTACTTC. V gene TRBV12-3 or TRBV12-4 combines with J gene TRBJ2-7, with 7 positions matching TRBD2. This CDR3 spans 13 amino acids.

This chain joins TRBV7-2 and TRBJ2-1; 8 nucleotides align to TRBD2. CDR1 is SGHTA, CDR2 FQGNSA, per germline. V lost 2 bases, J lost 3 bases, and 3 bases stayed unmatched. The CDR3 is 15 amino acids. In DNA, the CDR3 is TGTGCCAGCAGCTTAACTAGCGGACACTACAATGAGCAGTTCTTC. The encoded protein is CASSLTSGHYNEQFF.

The gene calls are TRBV6-1 and TRBJ1-5; D unclear. The CDR3 length is 16 residues. The V and J ends lost 0 bases and 2 bases respectively, with 11 bases between them. Germline CDR1 reads MNHNS; CDR2 reads SASEGT. For the CDR3, the DNA is TGTGCCAGCAGTGAAGCGCGAGGACGGGGCAATCAGCCCCAGCATTTT. Its protein is CASSEARGRGNQPQHF.

This chain joins TRBV7-6 and TRBJ2-7; 10 nucleotides line up with TRBD2. V dropped 1 base and J dropped 5; count of bases not matched to a gene: 8. The CDR3 has 16 residues. CDR1 is SGHVS, CDR2 FNYEAQ, per germline. CDR3 nucleotides: TGTGCCAGCAGCTTAGTCGGGGGGACTAGCGTCCACGAGCAGTACTTC. Translation: CASSLVGGTSVHEQYF.

The rearrangement uses TRBV5-1 and TRBJ1-1, with a possible D match to TRBD1 (6 bases). The germline gives CDR1 SGHRS, CDR2 YFSETQ. Trimming took off 1 base at V and 7 bases at J, with 14 bases between the two ends. This CDR3 spans 14 amino acids. The CDR3 nucleotides are TGCGCCAGCAGCTTGTCCGGGGGCGCGTTTGAAGCTTTCTTT. Translation: CASSLSGGAFEAFF.

This sequence joins TRBV5-1 and TRBJ2-7; possible D gene TRBD2, 6 bases. V dropped 0 bases and J dropped 9 bases, with 13 bases sitting between them. Germline lookup yields CDR1 SGHRS and CDR2 YFSETQ. The CDR3 contains 13 residues. CDR3 nucleotides: TGCGCCAGCAGCTTGGTGGCGGGGTCCGGGCAGTACTTC. This codes for CASSLVAGSGQYF.

The V call is TRBV5-1, the J call TRBJ1-1; no reliable D call. CDR1 is SGHRS and CDR2 is YFSETQ in the germline V gene. The CDR3 sequence is 15 residues long. V lost 0 bases to trimming and J lost 5 bases, with 14 bases between them. CDR3 nucleotides: TGCGCCAGCAGCTTGGAATGGCTCCCGCGAACTGAAGCTTTCTTT. Translating gives CASSLEWLPRTEAFF.

This sequence joins TRBV20-1 and TRBJ2-2; a weak D match, TRBD1 (6 bases). Germline V lookup: CDR1 DFQATT, CDR2 SNEGSKA (reference sequence). V lost 4 bases and J 6 bases, leaving 12 bases between the germline ends. This CDR3 has 13 amino acids. The CDR3 loop is CSATPQGSGELFF. The CDR3 DNA is TGCAGTGCTACCCCCCAGGGGTCCGGGGAGCTGTTTTTT.

The chain carries TRBV12-3 or TRBV12-4 and TRBJ2-7, with D tentatively TRBD1 or TRBD2 (6 bases each). This CDR3 has 14 residues. With 6 bases removed from V and 2 bases from J, the gap between germline ends came to 14 bases. CDR3 residues: CASSFDGGPYEQYF. For the CDR3, the DNA is TGTGCCAGCAGCTTCGATGGGGGGCCCTACGAGCAGTACTTC.

This sequence joins TRBV6-2 or TRBV6-3 and TRBJ1-1; tentatively, D is TRBD1 (5 bases). This CDR3 is built from 13 residues. Trimming removed 7 bases at V and 4 bases at J, with 13 bases between. Germline CDR1 reads MNHEY; CDR2 reads SVGEGT. The CDR3 sequence is CASNPRRGTEAFF. The CDR3 DNA sequence: TGTGCCAGCAACCCCCGGAGGGGCACTGAAGCTTTCTTT.